This TCR beta chain appears in the sequencing data of a study of blood T cell repertoires in COVID-19. Study in general: Both acute and convalescent COVID-19 samples were obtained from the United States, Italy and Spain.

Per the study methods: Amplification of reference gene primers was used by the study to estimate nucleated cell counts. The data were produced by immunoSEQ multiplex PCR, yet TCRdb's version contains in-frame clones alone and is incomplete. D and trimming were read from the DNA, whereas the V and J calls and clone size are those reported in that table. The table has 200,000 to 250,000 clones, under 90% seen once. Trimming cost V 5 bases and J 4 bases; bases outside gene matches: 7. Germline lookup yields CDR1 SEHNR and CDR2 FQNEAQ (reference sequence). The length of the CDR3 is 15 residues. Input material: peripheral blood. The clonotype comes from a woman older than 75 with acute or convalescent COVID-19. The chain has TRBV7-9 and TRBJ2-2, with 7 bases lining up with TRBD2. The CDR3 here is CASSTRDYVTGELFF. The CDR3 bases are TGTGCCAGCAGCACCCGGGACTATGTCACCGGGGAGCTGTTTTTT.